This T cell receptor beta chain was profiled in a study of beta chain features in type 1 diabetes. Investigators reverse transcribed all isolated RNA, so they sequenced expressed TCRB transcripts. This table comes from immunoSEQ multiplex PCR, and its TCRdb copy is limited to in-frame clones, with some not included. This sample has approximately 730,000 clones, with around an eighth found just once. A note on this clone: Its antigen is undetermined.

Germline V gene sequence: CDR1 SNHLY, CDR2 FYNNEI. The ends were cut back, 8 bases at V and 1 base at J, with 14 bases in the middle. CDR3 length: 14 amino acids. Study-wide findings and caveats: Moderate but significant shortening of TCRB CDR3s was recorded in all four CD4+ subsets from Type 1 diabetes patients.

The material sequenced was naive CD4+ T cells from blood. The chain links TRBV2 to TRBJ2-5; D not certain. This TCR came from a man younger than 35 with type 1 diabetes. Here the CDR3 DNA reads TGTGCCAGCCAAGTCCACCACCTCCAAGAGACCCAGTACTTC. It codes for CASQVHHLQETQYF.